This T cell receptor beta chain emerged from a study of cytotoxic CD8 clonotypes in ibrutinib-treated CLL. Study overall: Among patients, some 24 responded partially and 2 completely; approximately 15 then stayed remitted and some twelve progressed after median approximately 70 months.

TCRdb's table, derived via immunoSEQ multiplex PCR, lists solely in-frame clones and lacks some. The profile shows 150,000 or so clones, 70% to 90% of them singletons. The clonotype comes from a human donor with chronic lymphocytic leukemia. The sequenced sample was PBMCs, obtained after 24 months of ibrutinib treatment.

The CDR3 is CASSYPTQTRNSNQPQHF. The CDR3 DNA follows: TGTGCCAGCAGTTACCCAACTCAAACAAGGAATAGCAATCAGCCCCAGCATTTT. The chain combines TRBV28 with TRBJ1-5; D gene uncertain. V was pared by 4 bases and J by 0 bases, with 19 bases between. Germline-derived CDR1 and CDR2 are MDHEN and SYDVKM. The length of the CDR3 is 18 residues.